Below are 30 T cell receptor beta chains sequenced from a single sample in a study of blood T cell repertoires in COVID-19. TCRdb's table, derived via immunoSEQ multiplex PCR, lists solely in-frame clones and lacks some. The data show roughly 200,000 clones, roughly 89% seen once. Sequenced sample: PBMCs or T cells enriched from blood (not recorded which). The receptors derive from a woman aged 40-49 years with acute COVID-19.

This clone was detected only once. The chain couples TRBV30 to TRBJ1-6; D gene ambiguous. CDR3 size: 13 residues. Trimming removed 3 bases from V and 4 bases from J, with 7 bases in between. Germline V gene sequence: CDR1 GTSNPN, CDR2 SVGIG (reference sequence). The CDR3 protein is CAWSRTYNSPLHF. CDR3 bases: TGTGCCTGGAGCAGGACTTATAATTCACCCCTCCACTTT.

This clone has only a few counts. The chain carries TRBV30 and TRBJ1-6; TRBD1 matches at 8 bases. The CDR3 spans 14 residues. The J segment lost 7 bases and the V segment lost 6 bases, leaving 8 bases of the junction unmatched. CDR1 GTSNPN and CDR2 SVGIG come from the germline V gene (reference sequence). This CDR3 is CACGPRQGNSPLHF. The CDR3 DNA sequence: TGTGCCTGTGGTCCTAGACAGGGGAATTCACCCCTCCACTTT.

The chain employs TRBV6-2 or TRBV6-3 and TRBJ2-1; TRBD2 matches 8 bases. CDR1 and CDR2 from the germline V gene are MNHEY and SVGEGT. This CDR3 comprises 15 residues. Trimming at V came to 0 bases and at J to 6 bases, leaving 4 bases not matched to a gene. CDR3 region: CASSYSSAGVNEQFF. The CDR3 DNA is TGTGCCAGCAGTTACTCTTCAGCGGGGGTCAATGAGCAGTTCTTC.

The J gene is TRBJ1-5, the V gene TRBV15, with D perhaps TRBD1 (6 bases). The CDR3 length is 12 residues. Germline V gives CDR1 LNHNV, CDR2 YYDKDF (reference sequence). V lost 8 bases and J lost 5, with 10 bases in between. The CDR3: CATGTNYQPQHF. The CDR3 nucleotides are TGTGCCACCGGGACAAACTATCAGCCCCAGCATTTT. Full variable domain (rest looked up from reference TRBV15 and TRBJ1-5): DAMVIQNPRYQVTQFGKPVTLSCSQTLNHNVMYWYQQKSSQAPKLLFHYYDKDFNNEADTPDNFQSRRPNTSFCFLDIRSPGLGDTAMYLCATGTNYQPQHFGDGTRLSIL.

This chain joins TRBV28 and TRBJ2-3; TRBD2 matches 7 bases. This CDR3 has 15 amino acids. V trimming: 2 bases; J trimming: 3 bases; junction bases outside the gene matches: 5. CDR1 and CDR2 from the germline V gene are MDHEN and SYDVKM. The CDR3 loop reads CASSLHGGGTDTQYF. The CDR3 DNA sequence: TGTGCCAGCAGTTTACATGGGGGGGGAACAGATACGCAGTATTTT.

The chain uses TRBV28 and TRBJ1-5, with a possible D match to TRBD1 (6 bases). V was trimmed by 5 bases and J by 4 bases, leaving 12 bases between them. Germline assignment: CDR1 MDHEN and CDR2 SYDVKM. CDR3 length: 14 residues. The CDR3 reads CASSRTAANQPQHF. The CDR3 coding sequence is TGTGCCAGCAGTCGGACAGCCGCAAATCAGCCCCAGCATTTT.

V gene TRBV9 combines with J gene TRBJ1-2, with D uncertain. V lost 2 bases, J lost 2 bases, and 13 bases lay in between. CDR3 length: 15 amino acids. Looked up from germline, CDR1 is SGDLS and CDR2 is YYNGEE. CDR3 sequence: CASSVQAGSNYGYTF. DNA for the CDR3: TGTGCCAGCAGCGTCCAGGCCGGTTCAAACTATGGCTACACCTTC.

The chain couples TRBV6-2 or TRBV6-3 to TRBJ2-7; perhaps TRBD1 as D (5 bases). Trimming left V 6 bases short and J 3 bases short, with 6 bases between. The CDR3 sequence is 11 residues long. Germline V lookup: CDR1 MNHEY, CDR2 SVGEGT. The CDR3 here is CASSDSYEQYF. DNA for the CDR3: TGTGCCAGCAGCGACAGCTACGAGCAGTACTTC.

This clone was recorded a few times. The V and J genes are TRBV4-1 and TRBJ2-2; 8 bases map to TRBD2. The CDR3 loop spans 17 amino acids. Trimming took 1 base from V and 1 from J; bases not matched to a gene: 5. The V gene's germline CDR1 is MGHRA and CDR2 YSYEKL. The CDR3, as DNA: TGCGCCAGCAGCCAAGGGTGGGGACTAGGGAACACCGGGGAGCTGTTTTTT. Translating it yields CASSQGWGLGNTGELFF.

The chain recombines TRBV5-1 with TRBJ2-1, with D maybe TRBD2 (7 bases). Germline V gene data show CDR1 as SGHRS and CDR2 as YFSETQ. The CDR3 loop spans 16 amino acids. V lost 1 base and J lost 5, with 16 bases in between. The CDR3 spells CASSLKGGVTDNEQFF. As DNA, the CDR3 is TGCGCCAGCAGCTTGAAAGGGGGGGTTACGGACAATGAGCAGTTCTTC. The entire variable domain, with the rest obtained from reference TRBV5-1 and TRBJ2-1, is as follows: KAGVTQTPRYLIKTRGQQVTLSCSPISGHRSVSWYQQTPGQGLQFLFEYFSETQRNKGNFPGRFSGRQFSNSRSEMNVSTLELGDSALYLCASSLKGGVTDNEQFFGPGTRLTVL.

The CDR3 here is CASAIVSGSTDTQYF. CDR3 DNA sequence: TGTGCCAGTGCTATTGTGTCGGGTAGCACAGATACGCAGTATTTT. This chain joins TRBV19 and TRBJ2-3; D gene ambiguous. V lost 8 bases and J 0 bases, leaving 15 bases between the germline ends. Looked up from germline, CDR1 is LNHDA and CDR2 is SQIVND (reference sequence). CDR3 length equals 15 residues.

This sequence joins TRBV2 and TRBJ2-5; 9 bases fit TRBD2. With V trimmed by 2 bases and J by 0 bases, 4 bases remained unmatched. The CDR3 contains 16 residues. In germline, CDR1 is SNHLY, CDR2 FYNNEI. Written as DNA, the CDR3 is TGTGCCAGCAGTGAATCACTAGCGGGCCACCAAGAGACCCAGTACTTC. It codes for CASSESLAGHQETQYF.

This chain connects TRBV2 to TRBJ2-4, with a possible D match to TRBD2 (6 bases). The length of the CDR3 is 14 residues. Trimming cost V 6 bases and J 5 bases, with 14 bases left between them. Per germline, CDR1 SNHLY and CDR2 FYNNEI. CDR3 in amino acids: CASRGGSDENIQYF. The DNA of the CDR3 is TGTGCCAGCAGGGGGGGTAGCGACGAAAACATTCAGTACTTC.

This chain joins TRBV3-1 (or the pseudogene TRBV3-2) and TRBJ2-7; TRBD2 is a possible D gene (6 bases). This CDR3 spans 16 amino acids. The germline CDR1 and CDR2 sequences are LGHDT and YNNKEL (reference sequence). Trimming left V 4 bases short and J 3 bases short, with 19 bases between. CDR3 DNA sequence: TGTGCCAGCAGCCTGGGACTGCGGGGAGGTATCTACGAGCAGTACTTC. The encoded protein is CASSLGLRGGIYEQYF.

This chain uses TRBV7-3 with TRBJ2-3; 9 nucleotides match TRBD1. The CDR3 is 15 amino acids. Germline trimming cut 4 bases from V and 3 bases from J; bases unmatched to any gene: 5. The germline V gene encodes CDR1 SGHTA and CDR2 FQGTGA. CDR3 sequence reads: CASSSTGGGTDTQYF. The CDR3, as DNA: TGTGCCAGCAGCTCAACAGGGGGCGGAACAGATACGCAGTATTTT.

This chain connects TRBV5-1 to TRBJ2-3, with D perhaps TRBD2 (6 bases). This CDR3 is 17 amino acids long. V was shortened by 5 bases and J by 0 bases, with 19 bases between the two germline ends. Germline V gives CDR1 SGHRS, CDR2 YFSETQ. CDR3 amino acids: CASRSELRRDSTDTQYF. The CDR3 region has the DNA TGCGCCAGCAGGTCCGAGCTGCGGCGGGACAGCACAGATACGCAGTATTTT. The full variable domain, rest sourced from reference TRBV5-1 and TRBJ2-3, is KAGVTQTPRYLIKTRGQQVTLSCSPISGHRSVSWYQQTPGQGLQFLFEYFSETQRNKGNFPGRFSGRQFSNSRSEMNVSTLELGDSALYLCASRSELRRDSTDTQYFGPGTRLTVL.

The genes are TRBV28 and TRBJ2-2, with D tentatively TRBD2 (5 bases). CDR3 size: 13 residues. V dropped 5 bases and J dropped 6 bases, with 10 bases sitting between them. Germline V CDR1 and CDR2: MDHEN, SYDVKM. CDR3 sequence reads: CASSVTRAGELFF. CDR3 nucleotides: TGTGCCAGCAGTGTCACGCGGGCCGGGGAGCTGTTTTTT.

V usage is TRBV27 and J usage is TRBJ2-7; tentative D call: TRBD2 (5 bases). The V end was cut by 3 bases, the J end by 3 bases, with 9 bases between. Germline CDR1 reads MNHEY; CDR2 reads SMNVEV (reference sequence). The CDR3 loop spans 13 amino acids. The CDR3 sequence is CASSFRRDYEQYF. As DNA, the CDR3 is TGTGCCAGCAGTTTTCGACGGGACTACGAGCAGTACTTC.

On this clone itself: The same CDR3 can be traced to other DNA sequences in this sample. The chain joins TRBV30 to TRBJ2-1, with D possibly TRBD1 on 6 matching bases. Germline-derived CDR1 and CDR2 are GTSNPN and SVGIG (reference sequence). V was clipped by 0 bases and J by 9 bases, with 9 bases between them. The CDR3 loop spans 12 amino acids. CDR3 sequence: CAWSVKGGEQFF. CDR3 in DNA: TGTGCCTGGAGTGTTAAAGGGGGTGAGCAGTTCTTC.

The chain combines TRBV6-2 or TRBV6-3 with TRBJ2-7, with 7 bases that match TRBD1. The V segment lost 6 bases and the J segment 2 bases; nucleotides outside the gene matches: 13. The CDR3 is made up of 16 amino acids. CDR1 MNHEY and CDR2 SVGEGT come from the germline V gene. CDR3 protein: CASSRGRGSLAYEQYF. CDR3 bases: TGTGCCAGCAGCCGCGGCAGGGGGTCTTTAGCCTACGAGCAGTACTTC.

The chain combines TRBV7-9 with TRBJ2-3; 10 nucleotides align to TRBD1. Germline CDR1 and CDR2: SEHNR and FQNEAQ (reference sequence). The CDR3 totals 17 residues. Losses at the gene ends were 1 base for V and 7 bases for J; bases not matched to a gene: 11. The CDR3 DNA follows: TGTGCCAGCAGCTTAGAGGGAGGGGACAGGGGACGGAATACGCAGTATTTT. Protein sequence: CASSLEGGDRGRNTQYF.

The CDR3 DNA sequence: TGTGCCAGCAGTGAAAGGGGGAGGGTATATCAGCCCCAGCATTTT. This translates into CASSERGRVYQPQHF. The chain is built from TRBV2 and TRBJ1-5; D perhaps matches TRBD1 (6 bases). The germline V and J ends were trimmed by 2 bases and 5 bases, with 13 bases remaining between them. Germline V gene sequence: CDR1 SNHLY, CDR2 FYNNEI. The CDR3 is 15 amino acids. Full variable domain (remainder filled in from reference TRBV2 and TRBJ1-5): EPEVTQTPSHQVTQMGQEVILRCVPISNHLYFYWYRQILGQKVEFLVSFYNNEISEKSEIFDDQFSVERPDGSNFTLKIRSTKLEDSAMYFCASSERGRVYQPQHFGDGTRLSIL.

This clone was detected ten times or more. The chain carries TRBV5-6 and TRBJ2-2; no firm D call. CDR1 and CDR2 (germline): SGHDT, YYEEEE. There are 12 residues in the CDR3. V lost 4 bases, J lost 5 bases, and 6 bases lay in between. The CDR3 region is CASSLLTGELFF. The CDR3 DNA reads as TGTGCCAGCAGCCTCCTAACCGGGGAGCTGTTTTTT.

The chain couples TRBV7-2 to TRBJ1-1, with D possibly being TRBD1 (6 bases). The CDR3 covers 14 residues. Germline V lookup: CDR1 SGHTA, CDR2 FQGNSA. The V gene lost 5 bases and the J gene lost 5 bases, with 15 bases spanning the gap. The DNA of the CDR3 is TGTGCCAGCAGCATCCAAGGGGGGGGGACTGAAGCTTTCTTT. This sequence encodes CASSIQGGGTEAFF.

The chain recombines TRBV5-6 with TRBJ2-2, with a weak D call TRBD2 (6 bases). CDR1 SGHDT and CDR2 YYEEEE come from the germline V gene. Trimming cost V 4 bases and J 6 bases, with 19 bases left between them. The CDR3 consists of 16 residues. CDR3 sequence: CASSPGTSRLAGELFF. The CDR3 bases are TGTGCCAGCAGCCCCGGGACTTCCCGGTTGGCCGGGGAGCTGTTTTTT.

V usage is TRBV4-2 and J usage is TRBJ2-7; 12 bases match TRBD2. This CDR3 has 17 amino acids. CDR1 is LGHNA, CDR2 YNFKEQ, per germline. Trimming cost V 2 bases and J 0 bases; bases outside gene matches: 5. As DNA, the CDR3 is TGTGCCAGCAGCCAAACTACTAGCGGGGGGACCTCCTACGAGCAGTACTTC. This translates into CASSQTTSGGTSYEQYF.

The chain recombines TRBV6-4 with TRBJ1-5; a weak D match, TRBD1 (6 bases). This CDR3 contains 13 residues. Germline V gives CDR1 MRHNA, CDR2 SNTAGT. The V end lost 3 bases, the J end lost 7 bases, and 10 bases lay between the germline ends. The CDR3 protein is CASSEFRGQPQHF. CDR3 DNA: TGTGCCAGCAGTGAATTCAGGGGCCAGCCCCAGCATTTT.

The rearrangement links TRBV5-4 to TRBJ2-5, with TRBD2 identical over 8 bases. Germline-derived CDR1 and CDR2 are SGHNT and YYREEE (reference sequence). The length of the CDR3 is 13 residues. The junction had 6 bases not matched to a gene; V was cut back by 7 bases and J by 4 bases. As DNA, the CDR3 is TGTGCCAGCGGACCTCTAGCGGGAGAGACCCAGTACTTC. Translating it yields CASGPLAGETQYF.

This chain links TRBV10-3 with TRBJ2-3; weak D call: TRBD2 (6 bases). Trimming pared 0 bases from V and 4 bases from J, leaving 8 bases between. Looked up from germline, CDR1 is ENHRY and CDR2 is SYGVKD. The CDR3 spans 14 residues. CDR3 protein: CAISESGGPDTQYF. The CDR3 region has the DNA TGTGCCATCAGTGAGTCGGGGGGACCAGATACGCAGTATTTT.

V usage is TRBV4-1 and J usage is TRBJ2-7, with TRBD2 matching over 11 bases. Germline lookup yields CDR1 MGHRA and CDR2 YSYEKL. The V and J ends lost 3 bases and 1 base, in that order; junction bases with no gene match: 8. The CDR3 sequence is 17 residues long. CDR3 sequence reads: CASSQRETSGNSYEQYF. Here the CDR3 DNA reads TGCGCCAGCAGCCAGAGGGAGACTAGCGGGAATTCCTACGAGCAGTACTTC.